The 23 T cell receptor beta chains given below trace back to one sample, sequenced in a study of T cells after yellow fever vaccination. Using its own MiXCR run on the 5' RACE reads, TCRdb lists one record per CDR3 protein. The sample carries some 160,000 distinct CDR3 sequences, more than 5.5% recorded once. The sequenced sample was CD4+ T cells sorted from PBMCs, obtained about 5 days after the first yellow fever vaccination. The receptors were sampled from a young man who received the YFV17D yellow fever vaccine.

V is TRBV4-2 and J is TRBJ2-7, with D hard to call. The CDR3 runs to 13 residues. V was shortened by 9 bases and J by 2 bases, with 14 bases between the two germline ends. Germline V gives CDR1 LGHNA, CDR2 YNFKEQ. The CDR3 region is CARGPGIPYEQYV. Written as DNA, the CDR3 is TGTGCCAGGGGCCCCGGTATCCCCTACGAGCAGTACGTC.

There are many counts of this clonotype. The chain couples TRBV7-8 to TRBJ2-1; tentative D call: TRBD1 (5 bases). The CDR3 runs to 15 residues. Germline CDR1 reads SGHVS; CDR2 reads FQNEAQ. V lost 0 bases to trimming and J lost 7 bases, with 13 bases between them. The CDR3 sequence: CASSLAAPGYNEQFF. The CDR3 DNA is TGTGCCAGCAGCTTAGCTGCTCCAGGGTATAATGAGCAGTTCTTC.

This chain connects TRBV3-1 to TRBJ2-3, with no clear D. The ends were cut back, 8 bases at V and 0 bases at J, with 6 bases in the middle. CDR3 length: 12 residues. CDR1 is LGHDT and CDR2 is YNNKEL in the germline V gene (reference sequence). CDR3 amino acids: CASLSSTDTQYF. The CDR3 nucleotides are TGTGCCAGCTTGTCTAGCACAGATACGCAGTATTTT.

This clonotype has ten or more counts. The rearrangement links TRBV6-6 to TRBJ2-3; maybe TRBD2 (6 bases). The CDR3 has 13 amino acids. From germline, CDR1 is MNHNY and CDR2 SVGAGI (reference sequence). The ends were cut back, 11 bases at V and 2 bases at J, with 14 bases in the middle. Here the CDR3 DNA reads TGTGCCGTAACTAGCCCTTTCACAGATACGCAGTATTTT. Its translation is CAVTSPFTDTQYF.

This clonotype has a count of ten or more. The CDR3 spells CASSAGTSGGNNEQFF. CDR3 nucleotide sequence: TGTGCCAGCAGCGCCGGGACTAGCGGGGGGAACAATGAGCAGTTCTTC. The rearrangement uses TRBV11-2 and TRBJ2-1, with 15 bases identical to TRBD2. The germline CDR1 and CDR2 sequences are SGHAT and FQNNGV. The CDR3 extends over 16 amino acids. J gave up 5 bases and V 5 bases, and 4 bases lay outside the gene matches.

The V and J genes are TRBV7-3 and TRBJ2-6; TRBD1 or TRBD2 may be the D gene (5 bases each). The V end was cut by 9 bases, the J end by 2 bases, with 11 bases between. Germline CDR1 is SGHTA and CDR2 is FQGTGA. This CDR3 is 14 amino acids long. The CDR3 here is CASLPGPGANVLTF. The CDR3, as DNA: TGTGCCAGTTTACCGGGGCCTGGGGCCAACGTCCTGACTTTC.

This clonotype showed up just a few times. This sequence joins TRBV7-2 and TRBJ1-6, with unresolved D. This CDR3 contains 12 residues. V lost 3 bases and J lost 12, with 9 bases in between. Germline V gene data show CDR1 as SGHTA and CDR2 as FQGNSA. The CDR3 spells CASSFHRLPLHF. The CDR3 bases are TGTGCCAGCAGCTTTCATAGGTTACCCCTCCACTTT.

This chain joins TRBV5-1 and TRBJ2-3, with D perhaps TRBD2 (6 bases). CDR3 size: 15 residues. Germline-derived CDR1 and CDR2 are SGHRS and YFSETQ. V was shortened by 0 bases and J by 8 bases, with 16 bases between the two germline ends. CDR3 sequence reads: CASSLADQPGGTQYF. DNA for the CDR3: TGCGCCAGCAGCTTGGCCGACCAGCCCGGGGGTACGCAGTATTTT.

This clonotype was seen many times. DNA of the CDR3: TGTGCCAGCAGTTTCCTGGGGTACAGCACAGATACGCAGTATTTT. Amino acids: CASSFLGYSTDTQYF. This chain joins TRBV28 and TRBJ2-3; no reliable D call. The V end lost 3 bases, the J end lost 0 bases, and 10 bases lay between the germline ends. The germline CDR1 and CDR2 sequences are MDHEN and SYDVKM. The CDR3 runs 15 residues.

This clonotype has just a few counts. This sequence joins TRBV3-1 and TRBJ2-3; D is ambiguous. CDR3 length: 13 amino acids. The V gene's germline CDR1 is LGHDT and CDR2 YNNKEL (reference sequence). The germline V and J ends were trimmed by 5 bases and 1 base, with 7 bases remaining between them. CDR3 coding DNA: TGTGCCAGCAGCGCACGAGGCACAGATACGCAGTATTTT. It specifies CASSARGTDTQYF.

The chain joins TRBV20-1 to TRBJ2-1; 12 bases match TRBD2. V lost 7 bases to trimming and J lost 2 bases; unmatched junction nucleotides: 15. Germline V gene sequence: CDR1 DFQATT, CDR2 SNEGSKA (reference sequence). The CDR3 sequence is 18 residues long. The DNA for the CDR3 is TGCAGTGTAACTCGGGGGGCGACTAGCGGGGGAACCTACAATGAGCAGTTCTTC. Protein: CSVTRGATSGGTYNEQFF.

This clonotype appeared a few times. The genes are TRBV12-3 or TRBV12-4 and TRBJ2-7; no definite D call. The V end was cut by 2 bases, the J end by 1 base, with 6 bases between. CDR3 length: 13 residues. This chain's CDR3 is CASSLRASYEQYF. CDR3 nucleotide sequence: TGTGCCAGCAGTTTACGGGCATCCTACGAGCAGTACTTC.

This clonotype has ten or more counts. The rearrangement links TRBV7-9 to TRBJ2-5; D may be TRBD2 (6 bases). The ends were cut back, 2 bases at V and 5 bases at J, with 9 bases in the middle. CDR3 length: 13 amino acids. CDR1 is SEHNR and CDR2 is FQNEAQ in the germline V gene (reference sequence). DNA for the CDR3: TGTGCCAGCAGCTTATGGGAGGAGGAGACCCAGTACTTC. Translation gives CASSLWEEETQYF.

This clonotype was found many times. The chain is built from TRBV10-3 and TRBJ1-5, with 10 positions matching TRBD1. V lost 8 bases to trimming and J lost 4 bases; unmatched junction nucleotides: 2. The CDR3 covers 13 residues. CDR1 and CDR2 (germline): ENHRY, SYGVKD. The CDR3: CAIGTGENQPQHF. Here the CDR3 DNA reads TGTGCCATCGGGACAGGGGAAAATCAGCCCCAGCATTTT.

The table lists this clonotype with many counts. The chain couples TRBV7-2 to TRBJ2-4; D may match TRBD1 or TRBD2 (5 bases each). The V gene's germline CDR1 is SGHTA and CDR2 FQGNSA. The CDR3 covers 15 residues. V lost 2 bases and J lost 7, with 15 bases in between. The CDR3 sequence: CASSLWTGTGNIQYF. The CDR3 DNA reads as TGTGCCAGCAGCTTATGGACCGGGACGGGGAACATTCAGTACTTC. Full variable domain (remainder filled in from reference TRBV7-2 and TRBJ2-4): GAGVSQSPSNKVTEKGKDVELRCDPISGHTALYWYRQSLGQGLEFLIYFQGNSAPDKSGLPSDRFSAERTGGSVSTLTIQRTQQEDSAVYLCASSLWTGTGNIQYFGAGTRLSVL.

This clonotype was seen many times. The chain has TRBV18 and TRBJ2-3; 9 bases map to TRBD2. This CDR3 is 16 amino acids long. The J segment lost 6 bases and the V segment lost 0 bases, leaving 7 bases of the junction unmatched. Germline V gene sequence: CDR1 KGHSH, CDR2 LQKENI. The CDR3 loop reads CASSPPNAGGTDTQYF. CDR3 nucleotide sequence: TGTGCCAGCTCACCACCGAATGCGGGGGGGACCGATACGCAGTATTTT.

The V gene is TRBV5-4, the J gene TRBJ2-1; D may match TRBD1 or TRBD2 (5 bases each). Trimming removed 2 bases at V and 2 bases at J, with 8 bases between. Germline lookup yields CDR1 SGHNT and CDR2 YYREEE (reference sequence). The CDR3 extends over 14 amino acids. The CDR3 DNA sequence: TGTGCCAGCAGCTTCCGGGACGCCTACAATGAGCAGTTCTTC. Translating gives CASSFRDAYNEQFF.

This clonotype was observed many times. The gene calls are TRBV7-9 and TRBJ2-5; TRBD1 might be the D (6 bases). The CDR3 length is 13 residues. V shed 7 bases and J shed 5 bases, with 14 bases lying between them. CDR1 and CDR2 (germline): SEHNR, FQNEAQ (reference sequence). CDR3 sequence: CASIRGMGETQYF. The DNA for the CDR3 is TGTGCCAGCATCAGGGGAATGGGGGAGACCCAGTACTTC.

This clonotype came up many times. The chain couples TRBV5-5 to TRBJ2-1; 7 nucleotides line up with TRBD2. Trimming at V came to 5 bases and at J to 5 bases, leaving 7 bases not matched to a gene. The CDR3 has 14 residues. Germline loops: CDR1 SGHKS, CDR2 YYEKEE (reference sequence). The CDR3 loop reads CASRTAGSNNEQFF. The CDR3 coding sequence is TGTGCCAGCAGGACAGCGGGGTCCAACAATGAGCAGTTCTTC.

This clonotype appeared many times. V usage is TRBV4-1 and J usage is TRBJ2-4; TRBD2 aligns across 8 bases. CDR1 and CDR2 (germline): MGHRA, YSYEKL. CDR3 length: 14 residues. Unmatched junction bases numbered 6, after V lost 4 bases and J lost 7 bases. This chain's CDR3 is CASSRGLVGNIQYF. Written as DNA, the CDR3 is TGCGCCAGCAGCCGGGGACTAGTGGGGAACATTCAGTACTTC.

This clonotype has at least ten counts. The chain joins TRBV5-6 to TRBJ2-1; 7 bases agree with TRBD2. V lost 4 bases to trimming and J lost 6 bases; unmatched junction nucleotides: 13. Germline CDR1 and CDR2: SGHDT and YYEEEE. The CDR3 sequence is 16 residues long. CDR3 sequence: CASSLRVAGFGNEQFF. CDR3 in DNA: TGTGCCAGCAGCCTCCGAGTAGCGGGCTTCGGCAATGAGCAGTTCTTC.

This clonotype has ten or more counts. The V gene is TRBV20-1, the J gene TRBJ2-3, with 9 bases that match TRBD2. Germline V lookup: CDR1 DFQATT, CDR2 SNEGSKA (reference sequence). The trim removed 7 bases at V and 2 bases at J, leaving 13 bases unmatched. The CDR3 consists of 16 residues. The DNA for the CDR3 is TGCAGTGTTATACCTCACAGCGGGGGGATCACAGATACGCAGTATTTT. This gives the protein CSVIPHSGGITDTQYF.

This clonotype came up a few times. The chain links TRBV7-3 to TRBJ2-5; D may be TRBD2 (5 bases). Trimming cost V 2 bases and J 3 bases, with 10 bases left between them. CDR1 SGHTA and CDR2 FQGTGA come from the germline V gene. The CDR3 covers 14 residues. The CDR3 bases are TGTGCCAGCAGCTTATCGGGAATTGAAGAGACCCAGTACTTC. The encoded protein is CASSLSGIEETQYF.